A selection of T cell receptor beta chains follows, all from one sample in a study of PD-L1 blockade in urothelial cancer. Data came from immunoSEQ multiplex PCR; TCRdb stores just in-frame clones and leaves some out. Among fewer than 130,000 clones, 70% to 90% were seen once, and the ten largest hold approximately 2.4%. The sequences come from PBMCs, collected around atezolizumab (anti-PD-L1) treatment. The receptors originated from a man aged 50 to 59 with urothelial cancer. CDR3s include the opening cysteine and the closing phenylalanine or tryptophan. D genes are given only for firm matches. A clone size is listed for some rows: how often the clone was seen (once, few, many), or a class if it is expanded.

v_call: TRBV7-2
j_call: TRBJ1-1
d_call: .
clone_size: once
cdr3_nt: TGTGCCAGCAGCTCAGGGGTGGTGGCAGCTTTCTTT
cdr3_aa: CASSSGVVAAFF

v_call: TRBV4-1
j_call: TRBJ2-1
d_call: .
clone_size: once
cdr3_nt: TGCGCCAGCAGCCGAGACCCGACAGGATTGACGTACAATGAGCAGTTCTTC
cdr3_aa: CASSRDPTGLTYNEQFF

v_call: TRBV27
j_call: TRBJ2-7
d_call: .
clone_size: .
cdr3_nt: TGTGCCAGCAGAGGGGTTGTGCCCTACGAGCAGTACTTC
cdr3_aa: CASRGVVPYEQYF

v_call: TRBV18
j_call: TRBJ2-1
d_call: .
clone_size: .
cdr3_nt: TGTGCCAGCTCACCCCTGACTATAGTCCCTAATGAGCAGTTCTTC
cdr3_aa: CASSPLTIVPNEQFF

v_call: TRBV19
j_call: TRBJ1-5
d_call: .
clone_size: .
cdr3_nt: TGTGCCAGTAGTATTGCAGGGTTTCGTCAGCCCCAGCATTTT
cdr3_aa: CASSIAGFRQPQHF

v_call: TRBV27
j_call: TRBJ2-3
d_call: TRBD2
clone_size: .
cdr3_nt: TGTGCCAGCAGTTTCGGGGAAACTGGGACTAGCGGGAGGCCCAGCACAGATACGCAGTATTTT
cdr3_aa: CASSFGETGTSGRPSTDTQYF

v_call: TRBV11-2
j_call: TRBJ1-2
d_call: TRBD1
clone_size: once
cdr3_nt: TGTGCCAGCGGAACGTGGACAGGGGATTGGGTACACTATGGCTACACCTTC
cdr3_aa: CASGTWTGDWVHYGYTF

v_call: TRBV7-8
j_call: TRBJ1-5
d_call: .
clone_size: .
cdr3_nt: TGTGCCAGCAGCTTAGGGGGAACAGGGTATAGCAATCAGCCCCAGCATTTT
cdr3_aa: CASSLGGTGYSNQPQHF

v_call: TRBV12-5
j_call: TRBJ2-2
d_call: TRBD1
clone_size: .
cdr3_nt: TGTGCTAGTGGTTTGGTACCCGGGACAGGGATGACCGGGGAGCTGTTTTTT
cdr3_aa: CASGLVPGTGMTGELFF

v_call: TRBV28
j_call: TRBJ1-2
d_call: TRBD1
clone_size: .
cdr3_nt: TGTGCCAGCAGTTTGACAGGGGTCTCCTATGGCTACACCTTC
cdr3_aa: CASSLTGVSYGYTF

v_call: TRBV29-1
j_call: TRBJ2-3
d_call: TRBD1
clone_size: .
cdr3_nt: TGCAGCGCCGCCCCCCGGACAGGAGGCACAGATACGCAGTATTTT
cdr3_aa: CSAAPRTGGTDTQYF

v_call: TRBV2
j_call: TRBJ1-5
d_call: .
clone_size: .
cdr3_nt: TGTGCCAGCAGCCAAGCGAGCGGAGACAATCAGCCCCAGCATTTT
cdr3_aa: CASSQASGDNQPQHF

v_call: TRBV7-9
j_call: TRBJ1-1
d_call: TRBD1
clone_size: .
cdr3_nt: TGTGCCAGCAGCGCCCTTAACACAGGGGCTGGGACTGAAGCTTTCTTT
cdr3_aa: CASSALNTGAGTEAFF

v_call: TRBV29-1
j_call: TRBJ1-1
d_call: .
clone_size: .
cdr3_nt: TGCAGCGTTGGTATTCGGGAAACTGAAGCTTTCTTT
cdr3_aa: CSVGIRETEAFF

v_call: TRBV9
j_call: TRBJ2-7
d_call: TRBD1
clone_size: .
cdr3_nt: TGTGCCAGCAGCGTCTCCCCGGACAGGGGAGGCGAGCAGTACTTC
cdr3_aa: CASSVSPDRGGEQYF

v_call: TRBV7-9
j_call: TRBJ2-7
d_call: TRBD2
clone_size: .
cdr3_nt: TGTGCCAGCAGCTTTCCGGAGGGAGCGGGAGGGTCCTACGAGCAGTACTTC
cdr3_aa: CASSFPEGAGGSYEQYF